This record concerns one T cell receptor (beta chain) sequence. These data come from a study of blood T cell repertoires in COVID-19. The wider study: COVID-19 samples collected from the United States, Italy and Spain covered acute and convalescent phases. In each case, the material was cDNA or gDNA derived from T cells, B-cell-depleted T cells, or PBMCs.

Original handling: Scientists estimated how many nucleated cells there were by amplifying reference gene primers. This table comes from immunoSEQ multiplex PCR, and its TCRdb copy is limited to in-frame clones, with some not included. The V and J calls and clone size come from that table; D and trimming were worked out from the DNA. The sample lists 60,000 to 90,000 clones, over 65% seen once, with around 2.6% in the top ten. This CDR3 contains 15 residues. The source is a human donor with acute or convalescent COVID-19. The donor label of this sample is uncertain. The specimen was peripheral blood. The V gene is TRBV21-1, the J gene TRBJ2-1; the D call in the table, TRBD2, was not verified against the DNA. TRBV21-1 is listed as a pseudogene. CDR3 sequence reads: CASSQLAGGRNEQFF. The DNA for the CDR3 is TGTGCCAGCAGCCAGTTAGCGGGGGGGCGTAATGAGCAGTTCTTC.